These 21 T cell receptor beta chains were all obtained from the same sample, sequenced in a study of fetal regulatory T cell absence and autoimmunity. The repertoire was sequenced with immunoSEQ multiplex PCR; TCRdb's copy has only in-frame clones and lacks some. Of roughly 95,000 clones in the sample, about three quarters were seen once. Sequencing was carried out using pancreas tissue. These receptors were collected from a male donor with IPEX syndrome.

The chain joins TRBV27 to TRBJ2-7; D possibly corresponds to TRBD1 (6 bases). Trimming took 0 bases from V and 2 from J, leaving 8 bases between them. Germline values: CDR1 MNHEY, CDR2 SMNVEV (reference sequence). The CDR3 covers 14 residues. The CDR3 nucleotides read TGTGCCAGCAGTTTATCTGGACAGCCCTACGAGCAGTACTTC. Translation: CASSLSGQPYEQYF.

On this clone itself: The conserved closing phenylalanine or tryptophan is absent in this CDR3, likely reflecting a read error. The gene calls are TRBV6-6 and TRBJ1-2; the D gene is possibly TRBD1 (6 bases). CDR3 length: 12 residues. Per germline, CDR1 MNHNY and CDR2 SVGAGI (reference sequence). This chain's CDR3 is CASTYRVEGYTL. CDR3 DNA: TGTGCCAGCACTTACAGGGTAGAGGGCTACACCCTC.

J is TRBJ2-3 and V is TRBV5-4; 10 positions match TRBD2. The germline V gene has CDR1 SGHNT and CDR2 YYREEE (reference sequence). V shed 4 bases, J shed 3 bases, and the junction held 8 bases outside the gene matches. The CDR3 runs to 16 residues. The CDR3 DNA reads as TGTGCCAGCAGCGATCTAGCGGGAGAGGGAACAGATACGCAGTATTTT. It specifies CASSDLAGEGTDTQYF.

The gene calls are TRBV5-6 and TRBJ1-2; a possible D gene is TRBD1 (5 bases). The V gene's germline CDR1 is SGHDT and CDR2 YYEEEE. Trimming left V 0 bases short and J 4 bases short, with 19 bases between. The CDR3 spans 17 residues. The CDR3 DNA follows: TGTGCCAGCAGCTTGGGAGGGACCCTGAGTTTTTTCTATGGCTACACCTTC. The encoded protein is CASSLGGTLSFFYGYTF.

The chain has TRBV5-4 and TRBJ1-6; D is uncertain. Per the germline V gene, CDR1 is SGHNT and CDR2 is YYREEE (reference sequence). The CDR3 is 13 residues long. Trimming took off 3 bases at V and 6 bases at J, with 7 bases between the two ends. CDR3 nucleotide sequence: TGTGCCAGCAGCTCCGGCCTTAATTCACCCCTCCACTTT. Protein: CASSSGLNSPLHF.

The genes are TRBV15 and TRBJ1-6; TRBD1 matches at 9 bases. The V segment lost 5 bases and the J segment 5 bases; nucleotides outside the gene matches: 1. Germline V gene data show CDR1 as LNHNV and CDR2 as YYDKDF (reference sequence). The CDR3 contains 14 residues. This CDR3 is CATSRDRDNSPLHF. CDR3 nucleotide sequence: TGTGCCACCAGCCGGGACAGGGATAATTCACCCCTCCACTTT. Filled out from reference TRBV15 and TRBJ1-6, the complete variable domain reads DAMVIQNPRYQVTQFGKPVTLSCSQTLNHNVMYWYQQKSSQAPKLLFHYYDKDFNNEADTPDNFQSRRPNTSFCFLDIRSPGLGDTAMYLCATSRDRDNSPLHFGNGTRLTVT.

This clone was counted once. V usage is TRBV10-3 and J usage is TRBJ2-5; D tentatively fits TRBD1 or TRBD2 (5 bases each). CDR3 length: 13 amino acids. Germline V gives CDR1 ENHRY, CDR2 SYGVKD. With 7 bases removed from V and 5 bases from J, the gap between germline ends came to 14 bases. As DNA, the CDR3 is TGTGCCATCACAGGCAACGAGGGGGAGACCCAGTACTTC. It yields the protein CAITGNEGETQYF.

This sequence joins TRBV7-9 and TRBJ2-1; 12 bases match TRBD2. The CDR3 sequence is 15 residues long. Germline trimming cut 5 bases from V and 6 bases from J; bases unmatched to any gene: 5. The germline V gene has CDR1 SEHNR and CDR2 FQNEAQ (reference sequence). CDR3 DNA sequence: TGTGCCAGCAGCCCTTCTAGCGGGAGGGGCAATGAGCAGTTCTTC. Protein: CASSPSSGRGNEQFF. Using reference TRBV7-9 and TRBJ2-1 for the parts outside the CDR3, the full variable domain is DTGVSQNPRHKITKRGQNVTFRCDPISEHNRLYWYRQTLGQGPEFLTYFQNEAQLEKSRLLSDRFSAERPKGSFSTLEIQRTEQGDSAMYLCASSPSSGRGNEQFFGPGTRLTVL.

The rearrangement uses TRBV7-2 and TRBJ2-7, with unresolved D. Trimming left V 1 base short and J 7 bases short, with 11 bases between. The CDR3 covers 13 residues. Germline V lookup: CDR1 SGHTA, CDR2 FQGNSA. This CDR3 reads CASSLVGVEEQYF. Written as DNA, the CDR3 is TGTGCCAGCAGCTTAGTCGGTGTTGAGGAGCAGTACTTC.

This chain joins TRBV12-1 and TRBJ2-3; the D call in the table, TRBD1, was not verified against the DNA. TRBV12-1 is listed as a pseudogene. This CDR3 has 18 amino acids. The CDR3 protein is CASSPDRERALSTDTQYF. The CDR3 nucleotides read TGTGCCAGCAGCCCCGACAGGGAGAGAGCACTCAGCACAGATACGCAGTATTTT.

The J gene is TRBJ2-2, the V gene TRBV25-1, with 11 nucleotides matching TRBD1. V dropped 6 bases and J dropped 6; count of bases not matched to a gene: 0. The length of the CDR3 is 13 residues. Germline V gene lookup returns CDR1 MGHDK and CDR2 SYGVNS. The CDR3 protein is CASRGQGAGELFF. The CDR3 region has the DNA TGTGCCAGCAGGGGACAGGGGGCCGGGGAGCTGTTTTTT.

The chain is built from TRBV5-4 and TRBJ2-7; D remains ambiguous. This CDR3 has 11 residues. The V end lost 0 bases, the J end lost 12 bases, and 10 bases lay between the germline ends. The germline CDR1 and CDR2 sequences are SGHNT and YYREEE (reference sequence). The CDR3 coding sequence is TGTGCCAGCAGCTTGGGTCGGACCTTGTACTTC. Residues: CASSLGRTLYF.

This chain links TRBV6-5 with TRBJ2-2, with D possibly being TRBD2 (6 bases). The CDR3 totals 15 residues. Germline CDR1 MNHEY, CDR2 SVGAGI. The V gene lost 0 bases and the J gene lost 3 bases, with 8 bases spanning the gap. Written as DNA, the CDR3 is TGTGCCAGCAGTTACTCCCTAGCGCACACCGGGGAGCTGTTTTTT. This sequence encodes CASSYSLAHTGELFF.

The CDR3 DNA is TGTGCCAGCAGCCCTTTCCATGACAGGCCGAACACTGAAGCTTTCTTT. As protein: CASSPFHDRPNTEAFF. V usage is TRBV13 and J usage is TRBJ1-1; D possibly corresponds to TRBD1 (6 bases). Trimming left V 5 bases short and J 1 base short, with 17 bases between. Germline CDR1 and CDR2: PRHDT and FYEKMQ (reference sequence). The CDR3 is 16 residues long.

The rearrangement joins TRBV7-2 to TRBJ2-7, with 10 bases aligning to TRBD2. The CDR3 has 15 amino acids. Germline assignment: CDR1 SGHTA and CDR2 FQGNSA. Trimming took 5 bases from V and 2 from J; bases not matched to a gene: 6. The DNA for the CDR3 is TGTGCCAGCAGCCTGGGACTAGCGCCCACCTACGAGCAGTACTTC. It encodes CASSLGLAPTYEQYF.

There are a few counts of this clone. CDR3 sequence: CASSPTSGTTFF. In DNA form, the CDR3 reads TGTGCCAGTAGTCCCACTAGTGGAACGACGTTCTTC. This rearrangement joins TRBV19 to TRBJ2-1; maybe TRBD2 (5 bases). The CDR3 extends over 12 amino acids. The germline V gene has CDR1 LNHDA and CDR2 SQIVND (reference sequence). Trimming stripped 5 bases from V and 15 bases from J, with 17 bases between.

V usage is TRBV27 and J usage is TRBJ2-3, with TRBD2 identical over 7 bases. Germline V gives CDR1 MNHEY, CDR2 SMNVEV (reference sequence). J was trimmed by 2 bases and V by 5 bases; bases with no gene match: 4. The CDR3 spans 14 residues. CDR3 sequence reads: CASSMGLPTDTQYF. The CDR3 DNA reads as TGTGCCAGCAGTATGGGACTACCCACAGATACGCAGTATTTT.

This chain links TRBV6-6 with TRBJ1-1; 8 bases match TRBD1. The V segment lost 11 bases and the J segment 7 bases; nucleotides outside the gene matches: 12. The germline gives CDR1 MNHNY, CDR2 SVGAGI (reference sequence). CDR3 length equals 13 residues. The CDR3 protein is CAGKGQVVGEAFF. The CDR3 DNA is TGTGCCGGAAAGGGACAGGTGGTCGGTGAAGCTTTCTTT.

The chain carries TRBV10-3 and TRBJ2-3; D remains unclear. The germline gives CDR1 ENHRY, CDR2 SYGVKD. V lost 4 bases and J lost 2, with 13 bases in between. The CDR3 runs 15 residues. Here the CDR3 reads CAISGERPSTDTQYF. The CDR3 DNA sequence: TGTGCCATCAGTGGAGAGCGTCCTTCCACAGATACGCAGTATTTT.

The gene calls are TRBV10-3 and TRBJ2-3; D might be TRBD1 or TRBD2, each matching 6 bases. The germline V and J ends were trimmed by 0 bases and 2 bases, with 9 bases remaining between them. This CDR3 has 15 amino acids. CDR1 and CDR2 from the germline V gene are ENHRY and SYGVKD. The CDR3 region has the DNA TGTGCCATCAGTGAGTCGGGGGGCTCCACAGATACGCAGTATTTT. The encoded protein is CAISESGGSTDTQYF.

J is TRBJ1-2 and V is TRBV27; 9 positions agree with TRBD1. CDR3 length: 12 residues. The ends lost 6 bases at V and 8 bases at J; junction bases unmatched: 4. Looked up from germline, CDR1 is MNHEY and CDR2 is SMNVEV (reference sequence). The CDR3 nucleotides are TGTGCCAGCAGAGACAGGGGGGAAGGCTACACCTTC. Translation: CASRDRGEGYTF.